The rows below give T cell receptor beta chains drawn from one sample of a study of OX40 agonist ivuxolimab in advanced cancers. Clones were read by immunoSEQ multiplex PCR, and TCRdb kept only the in-frame ones, dropping some. The sample gives tens of thousands of clones, about 90% of which show up once; under 5.5% is in the top ten. Here the sequenced sample was CD4+ or CD8+ T cells sorted from blood, taken in a trial of the OX40 agonist ivuxolimab. These receptors were collected from an adult with an advanced solid tumor such as melanoma, head and neck, liver or kidney cancer. The CDR3 runs from the conserved cysteine through the conserved F or W. The order of the fields is D gene, J gene, V gene, clone size, CDR3 DNA, CDR3 protein. D genes are given only for firm matches. A clone size is listed for some rows: how often the clone was seen (once, few, many), or a class if it is expanded.

TRBD2 | TRBJ2-6 | TRBV12-5 | . | TGTGCTAGTGGTTTGGTACGGGAGGCCTCTGGGGCCAACGTCCTGACTTTC | CASGLVREASGANVLTF
TRBD1 | TRBJ2-1 | TRBV15 | . | TGTGCCACCCTAAGGGACAGGGTTGGTGAGCAGTTCTTC | CATLRDRVGEQFF
TRBD1 | TRBJ1-5 | TRBV19 | . | TGTGCCAGTAGATCCCGGGACAGGCAGCCCCAGCATTTT | CASRSRDRQPQHF
. | TRBJ2-3 | TRBV19 | . | TGTGCCAGTAGTATAGGGCAGACAGATACGCAGTATTTT | CASSIGQTDTQYF
. | TRBJ2-1 | TRBV5-6 | . | TGTGCCAGCAGCTTCTCTTTGAGCTCCTACAATGAGCAGTTCTTC | CASSFSLSSYNEQFF
. | TRBJ2-1 | TRBV29-1 | . | TGCAGCGCCTGGACTTACAATGAGCAGTTCTTC | CSAWTYNEQFF
TRBD2 | TRBJ2-1 | TRBV5-1 | . | TGCGCCAGCAGCGCTACTAGCGGGAGGATCTCCTACAATGAGCAGTTCTTC | CASSATSGRISYNEQFF
. | TRBJ2-6 | TRBV2 | . | TGTGCCAGCTGGGGGCCGGGTGGAGGGGCCAACGTCCTGACTTTC | CASWGPGGGANVLTF
TRBD2 | TRBJ2-1 | TRBV14 | . | TGTGCCAGCAGTCAGCGGGAGGGCCCCCACAATGAGCAGTTCTTC | CASSQREGPHNEQFF
. | TRBJ1-2 | TRBV30 | . | TGTGCCTGGAGTTACAGGGTTGACGGCTACACCTTC | CAWSYRVDGYTF
. | TRBJ2-7 | TRBV5-4 | . | TGTGCCAGCAGCTCCTCCGGCGAGCAGTACTTC | CASSSSGEQYF
TRBD1 | TRBJ1-1 | TRBV11-2 | . | TGTGCCAGCAGCTTTCAGGGGGCGGGTGAAGCTTTCTTT | CASSFQGAGEAFF
. | TRBJ2-5 | TRBV18 | . | TGTGCCAGCTCACCGGACGGGGTCCAAGAGACCCAGTACTTC | CASSPDGVQETQYF
TRBD1 | TRBJ1-1 | TRBV27 | once | TGTGCCAGCAGCACAACAGGGGGCTCAAGGTGGGCTACGGACACTGAAGCTTTCTTT | CASSTTGGSRWATDTEAFF
. | TRBJ1-5 | TRBV18 | once | TGTGCCAGCTCATACACGGATGCAGGCAATCAGCCCCAGCATTTT | CASSYTDAGNQPQHF
. | TRBJ2-7 | TRBV18 | . | TGTGCCAGCTCGTATTCAGGGGGGACTTCCTACGAGCAGTACTTC | CASSYSGGTSYEQYF
. | TRBJ2-7 | TRBV27 | . | TGTGCCAGCAGTCTGGACAGAAACGAGCAGTACTTC | CASSLDRNEQYF
. | TRBJ2-7 | TRBV19 | . | TGTGCCAGTAGTACAGGTTCCTACGAGCAGTACTTC | CASSTGSYEQYF
. | TRBJ2-5 | TRBV9 | . | TGTGCCAGCAGCGCGGGCCCCTCCGGGGGACCCCAAGAGACCCAGTACTTC | CASSAGPSGGPQETQYF
. | TRBJ1-1 | TRBV6-5 | . | TGTGCCAGCTTTCCGGCCCAGAACACTGAAGCTTTCTTT | CASFPAQNTEAFF
TRBD1 | TRBJ1-5 | TRBV6-5 | . | TGTGCCAGCAGTTACGACCACAGGGGAGGTCAGCCCCAGCATTTT | CASSYDHRGGQPQHF
. | TRBJ1-6 | TRBV2 | . | TGTGCCAGCAGGCTGGAGGGGGACTATAATTCACCCCTCCACTTT | CASRLEGDYNSPLHF
. | TRBJ2-4 | TRBV19 | . | TGTGCCAGTAGTACGACAGAAGCCAAAAACATTCAGTACTTC | CASSTTEAKNIQYF
. | TRBJ2-2 | TRBV10-3 | . | TGTGCCATCAGCCAGAACCGGGACGAAGCCGGGGAGCTGTTTTTT | CAISQNRDEAGELFF
TRBD1 | TRBJ1-3 | TRBV5-5 | . | TGTGCCAGCAGCTTGTCCGAGGGACAGAACACCATATATTTT | CASSLSEGQNTIYF
. | TRBJ2-7 | TRBV15 | . | TGTGCCACCAGCAGAGATCAAGGGCCAGGGGCTGGGGAGCAGTACTTC | CATSRDQGPGAGEQYF
TRBD1 | TRBJ2-6 | TRBV29-1 | . | TGCAGCGTCGAACAGGGGCGTGGGGCCAACGTCCTGACTTTC | CSVEQGRGANVLTF
. | TRBJ2-2 | TRBV4-1 | . | TGCGCCAGCAGCTCCTCATCGAGGCTGCACACCGGGGAGCTGTTTTTT | CASSSSSRLHTGELFF
. | TRBJ2-1 | TRBV5-4 | . | TGTGCCAGCAGCTCTGGTGGCTACAATGAGCAGTTCTTC | CASSSGGYNEQFF
. | TRBJ1-4 | TRBV21-1 | . | TGTGCCAGCAGCCGAGAAACGTCGTTCCGTGGGGTTTTATGGGGAGAAAAACTGTTTTTT | CASSRETSFRGVLWGEKLFF
. | TRBJ2-1 | TRBV28 | once | TGTGCCAGCAGTTTGGGTCAGAGCTCCTACAATGAGCAGTTCTTC | CASSLGQSSYNEQFF
TRBD1 | TRBJ1-5 | TRBV19 | . | TGTGCCAGTAGTATAGGGGGACAGGGGGCGTCCAATCAGCCCCAGCATTTT | CASSIGGQGASNQPQHF
. | TRBJ1-5 | TRBV9 | . | TGTGCCAGCAACGGGGGGGTATCTCAGCCCCAGCATTTT | CASNGGVSQPQHF
TRBD2 | TRBJ2-5 | TRBV14 | . | TGTGCCAGCAGCCAAGGAGCACTAGCGGGAGCAGAGACCCAGTACTTC | CASSQGALAGAETQYF
. | TRBJ2-2 | TRBV5-4 | . | TGTGCCAGCAGAACGGCTACGAACACCGGGGAGCTGTTTTTT | CASRTATNTGELFF
. | TRBJ1-2 | TRBV2 | . | TGTGCCAGCACGAGGGAAGAGGGTGGCTACACCTTC | CASTREEGGYTF
TRBD2 | TRBJ2-5 | TRBV6-1 | . | TGTGCCAGCTCGCGGGAGGTAGCGGAGACCCAGTACTTC | CASSREVAETQYF
. | TRBJ1-2 | TRBV15 | . | TGTGCCACCAGCAGAGGGGGCCGGCCTAACTATGGCTACACCTTC | CATSRGGRPNYGYTF
TRBD2 | TRBJ2-7 | TRBV6-5 | . | TGTGCCAGCAGGGTAGCAGCGGGAACGCAGTACTTC | CASRVAAGTQYF
TRBD2 | TRBJ2-1 | TRBV5-1 | . | TGCGCCAGCAGCCCTACTAGCGGGGGGTTTTACAATGAGCAGTTCTTC | CASSPTSGGFYNEQFF
TRBD1 | TRBJ2-7 | TRBV6-1 | . | TGTGCCAGCAAAGGGTCCGGGACAGGGGGGTACGAGCAGTACTTC | CASKGSGTGGYEQYF
. | TRBJ2-7 | TRBV6-1 | . | TGTGCCGGTCGGGGGCGAGACGAGCAGTACTTC | CAGRGRDEQYF
. | TRBJ2-1 | TRBV10-1 | . | TGCGCCAGCAGCACAACCAGAGTCAATGAGCAGTTCTTC | CASSTTRVNEQFF
TRBD2 | TRBJ2-1 | TRBV5-1 | . | TGCGCCAGCAGCGGGTCTAGCGGGATCCACAATGAGCAGTTCTTC | CASSGSSGIHNEQFF
TRBD2 | TRBJ2-7 | TRBV5-1 | . | TGCGCCAGCAGCTTAGCGGGACTCTCCTACGAGCAGTACTTC | CASSLAGLSYEQYF
. | TRBJ1-1 | TRBV19 | . | TGTGCCAGTAGTACACCGGGGCTGGGGAACACTGAAGCTTTCTTT | CASSTPGLGNTEAFF
. | TRBJ2-7 | TRBV21-1 | . | TGTGCCAGCAGACCTACAGAGACCTACGAGCAGTACTTC | CASRPTETYEQYF
TRBD2 | TRBJ2-7 | TRBV28 | . | TGTGCCAGCAGTGTCAGTAGCGGGAGAGCCTACGAGCAGTACTTC | CASSVSSGRAYEQYF
TRBD2 | TRBJ2-7 | TRBV9 | . | TGTGCCAGCAGCGTAGCACTAGCGGGCTCCTACGAGCAGTACTTC | CASSVALAGSYEQYF
. | TRBJ1-4 | TRBV7-2 | . | TGTGCCAGCAGCCCCTTCGATCCAAAAGGAGAAAAACTGTTTTTT | CASSPFDPKGEKLFF
. | TRBJ2-7 | TRBV9 | . | TGTGCCAGCAGCGCCGGGACGGATATCTACGAGCAGTACTTC | CASSAGTDIYEQYF
TRBD2 | TRBJ2-7 | TRBV5-1 | . | TGCGCCAGCAGCACCGGGGACTACCTCCTTGGCTCCTACGAGCAGTACTTC | CASSTGDYLLGSYEQYF
. | TRBJ1-1 | TRBV5-1 | once | TGCGCCAGCAGCTTGGCGGGGGCTTTGGCTGAAGCTTTCTTT | CASSLAGALAEAFF
. | TRBJ2-7 | TRBV18 | . | TGTGCCAGCTCACCACTACCCGGGACACCCTACGAGCAGTACTTC | CASSPLPGTPYEQYF
TRBD2 | TRBJ2-1 | TRBV5-4 | . | TGTGCCAGCAGCCCCCCGGCTAGCGGGAGTTATGAGCAGTTCTTC | CASSPPASGSYEQFF
TRBD2 | TRBJ2-5 | TRBV5-1 | . | TGCGCCAGCAGCCCCAGGACTAGCGGGGGGCAAGAGACCCAGTACTTC | CASSPRTSGGQETQYF
. | TRBJ2-5 | TRBV19 | . | TGTGCCAGTAGTTGGAGACAAGAGACCCAGTACTTC | CASSWRQETQYF